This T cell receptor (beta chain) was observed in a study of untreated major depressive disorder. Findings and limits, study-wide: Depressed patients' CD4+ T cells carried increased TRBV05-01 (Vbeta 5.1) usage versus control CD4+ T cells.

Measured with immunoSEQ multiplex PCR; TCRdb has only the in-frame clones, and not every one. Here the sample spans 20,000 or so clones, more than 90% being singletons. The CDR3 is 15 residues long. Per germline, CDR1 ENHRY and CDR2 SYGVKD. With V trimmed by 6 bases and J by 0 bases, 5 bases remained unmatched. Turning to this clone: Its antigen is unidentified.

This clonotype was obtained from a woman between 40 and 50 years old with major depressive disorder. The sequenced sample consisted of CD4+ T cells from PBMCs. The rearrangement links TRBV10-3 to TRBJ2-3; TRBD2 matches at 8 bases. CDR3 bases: TGTGCCATCAGAAGAGCTAGCGGGAGCACAGATACGCAGTATTTT. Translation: CAIRRASGSTDTQYF.